This T cell receptor (beta chain) was found in a study of T cell responses to AZD1222 COVID-19 vaccine. Using immunoSEQ multiplex PCR, the repertoire was profiled, and TCRdb retains in-frame clones only, with some absent. The sample includes 110,000 to 150,000 clones, more than 75% of them seen just once. Concerning this clone itself: Its specificity is unknown.

CDR1 is LGHNA, CDR2 YSLEER, per germline. Trimming left V 4 bases short and J 8 bases short, with 17 bases between. The CDR3 has 15 amino acids. Overall study results and limits: Rises in breadth and depth of Spike-specific TCRs came after two AZD1222 doses. Epitopes outside B.1.351 and B.1.1.7 mutated regions reportedly drew nearly half of spike TCRs.

The material sequenced was peripheral blood, taken 28 days after the second AZD1222 dose. The J gene is TRBJ1-4, the V gene TRBV4-3; weak D call: TRBD1 (6 bases). This receptor was taken from an adult who received the AZD1222 COVID-19 vaccine. The CDR3 protein is CASSPSEGRGEKLFF. As DNA, the CDR3 is TGCGCCAGCAGCCCGTCTGAGGGAAGGGGGGAAAAACTGTTTTTT.